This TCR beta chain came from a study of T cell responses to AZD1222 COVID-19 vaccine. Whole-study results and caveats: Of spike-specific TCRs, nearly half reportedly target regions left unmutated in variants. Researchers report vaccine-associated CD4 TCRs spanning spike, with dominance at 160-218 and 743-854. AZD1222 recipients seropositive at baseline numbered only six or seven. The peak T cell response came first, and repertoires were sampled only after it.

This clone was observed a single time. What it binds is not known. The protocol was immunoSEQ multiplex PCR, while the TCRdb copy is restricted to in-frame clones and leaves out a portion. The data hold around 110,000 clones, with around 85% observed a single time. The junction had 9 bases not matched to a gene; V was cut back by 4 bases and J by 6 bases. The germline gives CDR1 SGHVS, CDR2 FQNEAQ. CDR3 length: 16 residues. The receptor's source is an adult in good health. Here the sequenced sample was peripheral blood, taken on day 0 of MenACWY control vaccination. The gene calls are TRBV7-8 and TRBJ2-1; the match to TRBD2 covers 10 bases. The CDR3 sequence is CASSSRWASGGNEQFF. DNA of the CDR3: TGTGCCAGCAGCTCCCGGTGGGCTAGCGGGGGCAATGAGCAGTTCTTC.